This T cell receptor (beta chain) was recovered during a study of T cell repertoires in cytomegalovirus infection (dated by TCRdb to the late 2010s). Context from the whole study: Alongside well-studied HLA-B-restricted epitopes, the peptide stimulations were aimed at recently identified HLA-C-restricted CMV epitopes, whose presentation resists viral immunomodulation. Because public TCR beta signatures pointed to carriage of CMV infection together with the matching HLA type, the HLA type of each donor mattered for the analysis. What the work shows at the level of the full study, not this receptor alone: The ex vivo response was dominated by HLA-C-restricted CMV-specific TCR beta clonotypes, which also provided the single most frequent clonotype in two of eight donors. Cumulative frequency of public TCR beta family members discriminated carriers of CMV infection plus the relevant HLA type in this cohort and an independent 352-donor cohort.

The sample's treatment or condition label, decoded: in vitro stimulation with specific CMV peptide epitopes to enrich CMV-specific T cells. The V end loses 2 bases and the J end loses 3 bases, and a stretch of 7 bases separates them. In the germline V gene, CDR1 corresponds to SGHTA and CDR2 to FQGNSA. Counted from cysteine to phenylalanine, this CDR3 has 13 amino acids. Just the 39-base CDR3 DNA is kept, in frame starting at base 1. TCRdb names Illumina HiSeq 1500 as the instrument used. TCRdb cleaned the public reads at Q25 with fastp, built clones with MiXCR and kept in-frame beta chains. CDR3 protein sequences are deduplicated, and each keeps its most common genes and DNA. The table for this sample lists around 900,000 distinct CDR3 sequences; 25% to 40% of them were counted only once. The ten largest clones represent over 10% of the sample. In its sample, this clonotype was seen many times. This receptor's antigen is unknown. The sample holds no much larger clone one base away, and base qualities are not on file.

The rearrangement joined TRBV7-2 to TRBJ2-5; TRBD2 could be the D gene, as 5 bases match. The TCR was taken from a human donor in good health (CMV status not recorded). Some clones in this sample may be carry-over from other donors' samples. The sample consisted of cultured CD8+ T cells from PBMCs, taken from culture after CMV antigen stimulation. The nucleotide sequence is given as TGTGCCAGCAGCTTAAACGGGAAAGAGACCCAGTACTTC. Its protein is CASSLNGKETQYF.